Each of the 15 T cell receptor beta chains below was sequenced from the same sample in a study of shared T cell receptors in the human thymus. Only in-frame clones appear in the TCRdb table, and some are missing; sequencing was by immunoSEQ multiplex PCR. Found here are 550,000 to 800,000 clones, 80% to 90% of them singletons; the top ten hold approximately 0.01%. The sample was also linked to a second study, of human thymus T cells.

Source material: thymocytes. The receptors here all came from a girl less than two years old with a congenital heart defect.

The chain has TRBV7-9 and TRBJ1-1, with 10 nucleotides matching TRBD1. Trimming removed 5 bases from V and 0 bases from J; junction bases left unmatched: 6. Germline CDR1 is SEHNR and CDR2 is FQNEAQ (reference sequence). The CDR3 is 16 amino acids. In nucleotides, the CDR3 is TGTGCCAGCAGCCGACAGGGGGCGACCATGAACACTGAAGCTTTCTTT. Protein product: CASSRQGATMNTEAFF.

This chain joins TRBV9 and TRBJ2-7; the match to TRBD2 covers 11 bases. CDR3 length equals 15 residues. In germline, CDR1 is SGDLS, CDR2 YYNGEE. The J segment lost 5 bases and the V segment lost 3 bases, leaving 7 bases of the junction unmatched. CDR3 nucleotides: TGTGCCAGCAGCGCTACCGGGACTAGCGGCCACGAGCAGTACTTC. This codes for CASSATGTSGHEQYF. The full variable domain, with the rest looked up from reference TRBV9 and TRBJ2-7, is DSGVTQTPKHLITATGQRVTLRCSPRSGDLSVYWYQQSLDQGLQFLIQYYNGEERAKGNILERFSAQQFPDLHSELNLSSLELGDSALYFCASSATGTSGHEQYFGPGTRLTVT.

The chain links TRBV4-1 to TRBJ1-3, with 8 nucleotides matching TRBD1. The ends lost 5 bases at V and 2 bases at J; junction bases unmatched: 11. Germline CDR1 is MGHRA and CDR2 is YSYEKL. This CDR3 is built from 17 residues. The CDR3 reads CASSTFRGPGPGNTIYF. CDR3 bases: TGCGCCAGCAGCACCTTCAGGGGGCCTGGTCCTGGAAACACCATATATTTT.

The chain combines TRBV18 with TRBJ1-5; D might be TRBD1 (5 bases). This CDR3 is 17 amino acids long. Germline V gene lookup returns CDR1 KGHSH and CDR2 LQKENI. V lost 3 bases, J lost 0 bases, and 15 bases lay in between. The CDR3 is CASSPIPSDISNQPQHF. The CDR3 DNA follows: TGTGCCAGCTCACCCATACCCTCGGACATTAGCAATCAGCCCCAGCATTTT.

About this clone itself: The same CDR3 arises from other DNA sequences in this sample as well. CDR3 sequence reads: CASSLGQLYGYTF. CDR3 DNA sequence: TGTGCCAGCAGCTTGGGACAGCTCTATGGCTACACCTTC. The chain has TRBV5-6 and TRBJ1-2; D perhaps matches TRBD1 (5 bases). With 0 bases removed from V and 4 bases from J, the gap between germline ends came to 7 bases. This CDR3 spans 13 amino acids. Germline V gene sequence: CDR1 SGHDT, CDR2 YYEEEE.

This chain joins TRBV4-1 and TRBJ2-2, with TRBD2 identical over 15 bases. Germline assignment: CDR1 MGHRA and CDR2 YSYEKL. The CDR3 contains 20 residues. The trim removed 3 bases at V and 7 bases at J, leaving 15 bases unmatched. The CDR3 nucleotides are TGCGCCAGCAGCCAGAATTGGCTTAGGACTAGCGGGGGGGAGGACGGGGAGCTGTTTTTT. Translating it yields CASSQNWLRTSGGEDGELFF.

The chain carries TRBV2 and TRBJ1-2, with D perhaps matching TRBD1 (6 bases). CDR1 and CDR2 (germline): SNHLY, FYNNEI. The CDR3 extends over 14 amino acids. V lost 4 bases and J 4 bases, leaving 13 bases between the germline ends. The CDR3 bases are TGTGCCAGCAGTGTTCGACAGGCTATCTATGGCTACACCTTC. Amino acid sequence: CASSVRQAIYGYTF.

V is TRBV4-1 and J is TRBJ1-5; TRBD1 agrees at 7 bases. This CDR3 is 18 amino acids long. Trimming cost V 5 bases and J 7 bases; bases outside gene matches: 20. Per the germline V gene, CDR1 is MGHRA and CDR2 is YSYEKL. DNA of the CDR3: TGCGCCAGCAGCAAGAGGAGCCCCACAGGGGCCGTCGGCCAGCCCCAGCATTTT. This encodes CASSKRSPTGAVGQPQHF.

This clone has just a few counts. The chain has TRBV6-4 and TRBJ2-7, with D hard to call. Germline V gene sequence: CDR1 MRHNA, CDR2 SNTAGT. The CDR3 runs to 11 residues. Trimming removed 6 bases at V and 2 bases at J, with 5 bases between. The CDR3 DNA sequence: TGTGCCAGCAGCCCCGCCTACGAGCAGTACTTC. It is translated as CASSPAYEQYF.

The CDR3 region has the DNA TGTGCCAGCAGCCATCCGCACGGACCCGGGACAGAGAACCTACTGGGGATGAACACTGAAGCTTTCTTT. This sequence encodes CASSHPHGPGTENLLGMNTEAFF. This chain uses TRBV16 with TRBJ1-1; 7 bases are shared with TRBD1. The V gene end was trimmed by 3 bases and the J gene end by 0 bases; junction bases not matched to a gene: 28. The CDR3 is made up of 23 amino acids. Germline loops: CDR1 KGHSY, CDR2 FQNENV.

This clone was counted only a few times. The chain couples TRBV5-8 to TRBJ2-7; D perhaps matches TRBD1 (5 bases). The CDR3 extends over 15 amino acids. Trimming cost V 4 bases and J 4 bases, with 18 bases left between them. Germline-derived CDR1 and CDR2 are SGHTS and YDEGEE. DNA of the CDR3: TGTGCCAGCAGCCCGTGGGGCCCTTTACCTTACGAGCAGTACTTC. Its translation is CASSPWGPLPYEQYF.

This clone was seen a single time. This chain joins TRBV2 and TRBJ2-7; D is unclear. The ends were cut back, 6 bases at V and 1 base at J, with 25 bases in the middle. Germline lookup yields CDR1 SNHLY and CDR2 FYNNEI. The CDR3 length is 18 residues. The CDR3 sequence is CASRVSTRRHAGSYEQYF. DNA for the CDR3: TGTGCCAGCAGGGTTTCTACTCGGCGACACGCTGGATCCTACGAGCAGTACTTC.

The rearrangement links TRBV27 to TRBJ1-3; D possibly corresponds to TRBD1 (6 bases). V shed 4 bases and J shed 1 base, with 14 bases lying between them. CDR1 is MNHEY and CDR2 is SMNVEV in the germline V gene (reference sequence). CDR3 size: 16 residues. Here the CDR3 reads CASSSNREGSGNTIYF. DNA of the CDR3: TGTGCCAGCAGTTCCAACAGGGAGGGTTCTGGAAACACCATATATTTT.

The chain links TRBV27 to TRBJ1-2; D unresolved. Deletions cut 2 bases from V and 4 bases from J, with 23 bases between. This CDR3 region has 18 residues. Per the germline V gene, CDR1 is MNHEY and CDR2 is SMNVEV (reference sequence). CDR3: CASSLKLTPGPIFYGYTF. The CDR3 DNA sequence: TGTGCCAGCAGTTTAAAACTGACTCCGGGTCCTATTTTCTATGGCTACACCTTC.

The chain links TRBV6-1 to TRBJ1-3; the D is unclear. The germline CDR1 and CDR2 sequences are MNHNS and SASEGT. The CDR3 is 15 residues long. Trimming removed 1 base from V and 4 bases from J, with 11 bases in between. CDR3 nucleotide sequence: TGTGCCAGCAGTGAAGTAGCCCGGGTCGGAAACACCATATATTTT. It translates to CASSEVARVGNTIYF.